A selection of T cell receptor beta chains follows, all from one sample in a study of blood T cell repertoires in COVID-19. The data were produced by immunoSEQ multiplex PCR, yet TCRdb's version contains in-frame clones alone and is incomplete. Of some 200,000 clones listed, about 86% are singletons. Material for sequencing was peripheral blood. These receptors were taken from a man aged 25 to 40 with active or convalescent COVID-19. Each CDR3 is given with its conserved first and last residue. A D gene is named only where the DNA matches it firmly. The size entry is marked missing in some rows and otherwise reads once, few, many or a size class.

D	V	J	size	CDR3	DNA
NA	TRBV2	TRBJ1-6	NA	CASSERDTHSPLHF	TGTGCCAGCAGTGAAAGGGACACTCATTCACCCCTCCACTTT
TRBD2	TRBV5-1	TRBJ2-3	NA	CASSPGLAGAADTQYF	TGCGCCAGCAGCCCAGGACTAGCGGGAGCGGCAGATACGCAGTATTTT
NA	TRBV9	TRBJ1-1	NA	CASSVATRRDTEAFF	TGTGCCAGCAGCGTAGCGACCCGTCGGGACACTGAAGCTTTCTTT
TRBD1	TRBV28	TRBJ2-3	NA	CASGGQGKGGTDTQYF	TGTGCCAGCGGGGGACAGGGGAAAGGAGGCACAGATACGCAGTATTTT
TRBD1	TRBV7-3	TRBJ2-3	NA	CASSPTGGADTQYF	TGTGCCAGCAGCCCTACAGGGGGCGCAGATACGCAGTATTTT
TRBD1	TRBV19	TRBJ2-1	few	CASSMGEIHRGPYNEQFF	TGTGCCAGTAGTATGGGAGAGATTCACAGGGGCCCCTACAATGAGCAGTTCTTC
TRBD1	TRBV18	TRBJ1-6	NA	CASSGRQGARISPLHF	TGTGCCAGCTCTGGAAGACAGGGGGCACGAATTTCACCCCTCCACTTT
TRBD1	TRBV7-9	TRBJ2-4	NA	CASSFSGTGDIQYF	TGTGCCAGCAGCTTTTCCGGGACAGGGGACATTCAGTACTTC
NA	TRBV21-1	TRBJ2-7	NA	CASSKANRGRAYEQYF	TGTGCCAGCAGCAAAGCGAACCGCGGGAGGGCCTACGAGCAGTACTTC
NA	TRBV7-6	TRBJ2-1	NA	CASSSSRTRPTGSDEQFF	TGTGCCAGCAGCTCCAGTAGGACTCGACCAACGGGATCCGATGAGCAGTTCTTC
NA	TRBV18	TRBJ1-4	NA	CASSSQKERASEKLFF	TGTGCCAGCTCATCCCAAAAAGAGAGGGCTAGTGAAAAACTGTTTTTT
TRBD1	TRBV14	TRBJ1-1	once	CASSSQGGTEAFF	TGTGCCAGCAGCTCACAGGGGGGCACTGAAGCTTTCTTT
NA	TRBV7-8	TRBJ1-2	once	CASSLNSQGFGYGYTF	TGTGCCAGCAGCTTAAACTCTCAGGGGTTCGGCTATGGCTACACCTTC
TRBD1	TRBV27	TRBJ1-1	NA	CASSTGTARLAFF	TGTGCCAGCAGTACCGGGACAGCACGTCTAGCTTTCTTT
NA	TRBV28	TRBJ1-3	NA	CASRRGSGNTIYF	TGTGCCAGCAGAAGGGGGTCCGGAAACACCATATATTTT
TRBD2	TRBV5-4	TRBJ2-1	NA	CASSLERDYNEQFF	TGTGCCAGCAGCTTGGAGCGGGACTACAATGAGCAGTTCTTC